One and the same sample provided the 3 T cell receptor beta chains below, sequenced in a study of monozygotic twins with inflammatory bowel disease. TCRdb reprocessed the 5' RACE reads and keeps a single row for each CDR3 protein, giving no DNA. This sample contains about 210,000 distinct CDR3 sequences. The sequencing input was blood. Receptors were obtained from a human donor with ulcerative colitis or Crohn's disease, or a healthy co-twin of an affected twin (not recorded which).

This sequence joins TRBV3-1 and TRBJ2-5; TCRdb's D gene call, TRBD1, goes unchecked for lack of DNA. The CDR3 consists of 19 residues. The germline V gene has CDR1 LGHDT and CDR2 YNNKEL (reference sequence). CDR3 protein: CASSLLYPGTGGVGETQYF.

This chain connects TRBV6-1 to TRBJ2-7. Germline V CDR1 and CDR2: MNHNS, SASEGT. The CDR3 loop spans 13 amino acids. The CDR3: CASSEFWVGEQYF.

The V gene is TRBV5-1, the J gene TRBJ2-7. CDR3 length: 11 residues. The germline V gene encodes CDR1 SGHRS and CDR2 YFSETQ. Here the CDR3 reads CASRTNYEQYF.